This TCR beta chain was sequenced for a study of T cell clonotyping in hematopoietic cell transplantation (dated by TCRdb to the early 2020s). With regard to the full study: A total of 120 to 150 blood samples were collected in the study from 35 consecutive transplant recipients and their related donors. Patients were recruited between September 2015 and 2017 and followed until September 2020 or death.

Blood samples for TCR beta sequencing were provided by related transplant donors. Nuclei Lysis Solution was used to extract genomic DNA from fresh or cryopreserved unfractionated peripheral blood mononuclear cells. The full study reports these points: Inverse Simpson Index values from donors and from recipients before transplant predicted broader TCR repertoire diversity after transplant. Sample size was limited, and cells were not sorted, so CD4 and CD8 repertoire contributions could not be separated. Recipient repertoires showed only a small fraction of overlap with donor repertoires, and over 97% appeared de novo at the given depth. After transplant, TCR diversity in recipients dropped, and pathologically expanded clonotypes increased progressively from day 30 to day 180.

Regarding this clone: The antigen it recognizes is unknown. No quality values exist for individual bases; no much larger clone is one base distant.

TCR beta CDR3 regions were amplified from genomic DNA with the immunoSEQ assay, a bias-controlled multiplex PCR using V- and J-specific primers. In a second PCR step, a proprietary barcode and Illumina adapter sequences were attached to the CDR3 amplicons. CDR3 libraries were sequenced on an Illumina MiSeq instrument. On the authors' methods: Export and quality control were performed with immunoSEQ Analyzer 3.0, and downstream analyses were performed with R Bioconductor and Immunarch. Only productive rearrangements in the normalized downsampled data set were used to calculate repertoire metrics. Pathologically expanded clonotypes were defined as those larger than 5 templates in the normalized cohort. The Inverse Simpson Index served as the measure of repertoire diversity. To capture all clonotypes, CMV-specificity analyses were performed on the non-normalized data set. The table comes from immuneACCESS by way of TCRdb, which keeps in-frame sequences with V and J called. Part of the clones is missing from these tables; in studies checked, under half for an unresolved V gene and the rest for unknown reasons. The D gene and trimming were derived from the DNA, and the V and J assignments and clone size from that table. This sample holds around 17,000 clones; 92% were observed only once. About 5.4% of the sample rests with the top ten.

The CDR3 starts with the cysteine, ends with the phenylalanine, and has 17 residues. Kept here is only the CDR3 DNA, which spans 51 bases and is read in frame from base 1. The sample consisted of peripheral blood mononuclear cells. The sequence joins TRBV12-1 to TRBJ1-5; the table's D call, TRBD1, has no DNA check behind it. TRBV12-1 corresponds to a pseudogene. The clonotype originates from a middle-aged man in good health. Some clones in this sample may be carry-over from other donors' samples. This receptor carries the CDR3 CASSCIRDRHSNQPQHF. The sequenced DNA is TGTGCCAGCAGCTGTATCCGGGACAGACATAGCAATCAGCCCCAGCATTTT.